These 21 T cell receptor beta chains share one sample of origin, sequenced in a study of T cell responses to AZD1222 COVID-19 vaccine. TCRdb keeps only in-frame clones here, not all; method: immunoSEQ multiplex PCR. The sample has around 87,000 clones, approximately 90% seen once; the top ten hold 10%. The specimen comprised peripheral blood, sampled on day 0 of AZD1222 vaccination. The receptors derive from an adult in good health.

The chain combines TRBV2 with TRBJ2-7, with a tentative D call TRBD2 (5 bases). The V gene lost 5 bases and the J gene lost 4 bases, with 15 bases spanning the gap. CDR3 length: 14 residues. Germline lookup yields CDR1 SNHLY and CDR2 FYNNEI. CDR3 residues: CASSPRLIGYEQYF. For the CDR3, the DNA is TGTGCCAGCAGTCCACGACTAATCGGTTACGAGCAGTACTTC.

By share of the sample, this clone is medium-sized. V and J are TRBV7-9 and TRBJ1-3; D gene unclear. Trimming took off 0 bases at V and 2 bases at J, with 14 bases between the two ends. The CDR3 sequence is 17 residues long. The germline V gene encodes CDR1 SEHNR and CDR2 FQNEAQ (reference sequence). The CDR3 loop reads CASSLAWETETGNTIYF. DNA for the CDR3: TGTGCCAGCAGCTTAGCGTGGGAGACGGAGACTGGAAACACCATATATTTT.

This chain links TRBV6-5 with TRBJ2-7, with unresolved D. CDR3 size: 14 residues. Germline CDR1 reads MNHEY; CDR2 reads SVGAGI. Trimming cost V 6 bases and J 0 bases, with 12 bases left between them. CDR3 in DNA: TGTGCCAGCAGCCCCGACCGGAGCTCCTACGAGCAGTACTTC. This translates into CASSPDRSSYEQYF.

The chain couples TRBV28 to TRBJ1-1, with TRBD1 as a possible D gene (5 bases). The germline V gene encodes CDR1 MDHEN and CDR2 SYDVKM. The CDR3 spans 13 residues. Trimming took 7 bases from V and 5 from J, leaving 14 bases between them. The CDR3 is CASIEGATTEAFF. In DNA form, the CDR3 reads TGTGCCAGCATAGAAGGGGCGACAACTGAAGCTTTCTTT.

The chain combines TRBV5-1 with TRBJ2-1, with 7 bases aligning to TRBD2. The CDR3 runs to 18 residues. CDR1 SGHRS and CDR2 YFSETQ come from the germline V gene. Unmatched junction bases numbered 11, after V lost 0 bases and J lost 2 bases. The CDR3 loop is CASSLVPRSGNTYNEQFF. In DNA form, the CDR3 reads TGCGCCAGCAGCTTGGTTCCCCGGAGCGGGAACACCTACAATGAGCAGTTCTTC. Supplemented by reference TRBV5-1 and TRBJ2-1, the full variable domain reads KAGVTQTPRYLIKTRGQQVTLSCSPISGHRSVSWYQQTPGQGLQFLFEYFSETQRNKGNFPGRFSGRQFSNSRSEMNVSTLELGDSALYLCASSLVPRSGNTYNEQFFGPGTRLTVL.

J is TRBJ2-7 and V is TRBV7-6; tentatively, D is TRBD2 (7 bases). This CDR3 spans 15 amino acids. V was pared by 5 bases and J by 2 bases, with 16 bases between. The germline V gene encodes CDR1 SGHVS and CDR2 FNYEAQ. For the CDR3, the DNA is TGTGCCAGCAGCCCCCAGGCGGGGGCCCCCTACGAGCAGTACTTC. This codes for CASSPQAGAPYEQYF.

The rearrangement joins TRBV19 to TRBJ2-5; D remains unclear. Germline V lookup: CDR1 LNHDA, CDR2 SQIVND (reference sequence). This CDR3 comprises 14 residues. V lost 4 bases, J lost 5 bases, and 14 bases lay in between. CDR3 DNA: TGTGCCAGTAGTACGGGCCCTTTGCAGGAGACCCAGTACTTC. Its protein product is CASSTGPLQETQYF.

The chain recombines TRBV7-9 with TRBJ1-5; D might be TRBD1 (6 bases). V was pared by 0 bases and J by 9 bases, with 9 bases between. This CDR3 has 13 amino acids. Germline CDR1 and CDR2: SEHNR and FQNEAQ (reference sequence). This chain's CDR3 is CASSLATQGPQHF. CDR3 nucleotide sequence: TGTGCCAGCAGCTTAGCCACACAGGGGCCCCAGCATTTT.

The chain is built from TRBV6-5 and TRBJ1-1; 8 bases match TRBD1. Germline assignment: CDR1 MNHEY and CDR2 SVGAGI. Trimming removed 0 bases from V and 6 bases from J; junction bases left unmatched: 3. CDR3 length: 14 amino acids. For the CDR3, the DNA is TGTGCCAGCAGTTACTCGCAGGGGGCGGCTGAAGCTTTCTTT. Amino acid sequence: CASSYSQGAAEAFF.

CDR3: CASSDPGIGGSYNEQFF. The DNA of the CDR3 is TGTGCCAGTAGTGACCCGGGAATAGGGGGCTCCTACAATGAGCAGTTCTTC. The chain combines TRBV19 with TRBJ2-1; D perhaps matches TRBD1 (6 bases). The V gene lost 5 bases and the J gene lost 0 bases, with 17 bases spanning the gap. Germline-derived CDR1 and CDR2 are LNHDA and SQIVND (reference sequence). CDR3 size: 17 residues.

The rearrangement uses TRBV18 and TRBJ2-7; the D is unclear. The CDR3 has 14 residues. Germline V gives CDR1 KGHSH, CDR2 LQKENI. V was clipped by 0 bases and J by 2 bases, with 8 bases between them. In nucleotides, the CDR3 is TGTGCCAGCTCACCACCGGCGGATACCTACGAGCAGTACTTC. Translating gives CASSPPADTYEQYF.

V is TRBV18 and J is TRBJ2-3, with 11 bases fitting TRBD2. The CDR3 sequence is 16 residues long. Germline assignment: CDR1 KGHSH and CDR2 LQKENI. Losses at the gene ends were 5 bases for V and 0 bases for J; bases not matched to a gene: 4. As DNA, the CDR3 is TGTGCCAGCTCATCTCTAGCGGGGGGAAGCACAGATACGCAGTATTTT. This sequence encodes CASSSLAGGSTDTQYF. The full variable domain, completed using reference TRBV18 and TRBJ2-3, is NAGVMQNPRHLVRRRGQEARLRCSPMKGHSHVYWYRQLPEEGLKFMVYLQKENIIDESGMPKERFSAEFPKEGPSILRIQQVVRGDSAAYFCASSSLAGGSTDTQYFGPGTRLTVL.

The chain joins TRBV10-1 to TRBJ2-3, with a tentative D call TRBD2 (6 bases). V was cut by 0 bases and J by 6 bases, with 13 bases left in between. The CDR3 contains 15 residues. The germline V gene encodes CDR1 WNHNN and CDR2 SYGVQD (reference sequence). This chain's CDR3 is CASSESGRDGDTQYF. DNA for the CDR3: TGCGCCAGCAGTGAGTCCGGGCGGGACGGGGATACGCAGTATTTT.

The J gene is TRBJ2-5, the V gene TRBV28; 7 bases match TRBD2. The CDR3 runs to 14 residues. Trimming took 8 bases from V and 5 from J; bases not matched to a gene: 11. Germline V gene lookup returns CDR1 MDHEN and CDR2 SYDVKM. The CDR3 loop is CASRVGGPGETQYF. The CDR3 nucleotides read TGTGCCAGCCGAGTGGGAGGGCCCGGTGAGACCCAGTACTTC.

J is TRBJ2-5 and V is TRBV6-5; 7 bases map to TRBD1. This CDR3 contains 12 residues. Germline assignment: CDR1 MNHEY and CDR2 SVGAGI. Trimming at V came to 8 bases and at J to 3 bases, leaving 3 bases not matched to a gene. For the CDR3, the DNA is TGTGCCAGCCGGGACAGCAAAGAGACCCAGTACTTC. Residues: CASRDSKETQYF.

The chain links TRBV19 to TRBJ1-1; D remains unclear. This CDR3 comprises 14 residues. Trimming took off 2 bases at V and 4 bases at J, with 11 bases between the two ends. Germline CDR1 is LNHDA and CDR2 is SQIVND (reference sequence). The CDR3 nucleotides read TGTGCCAGTAGTATACAGCTAAGGATCACTGAAGCTTTCTTT. Translating it yields CASSIQLRITEAFF.

This chain links TRBV5-4 with TRBJ2-3; tentative D call: TRBD1 (6 bases). V was shortened by 6 bases and J by 6 bases, with 14 bases between the two germline ends. There are 13 residues in the CDR3. The germline V gene has CDR1 SGHNT and CDR2 YYREEE (reference sequence). CDR3 sequence (DNA): TGTGCCAGCACCGACAGACAGGCTGATACGCAGTATTTT. Its translation: CASTDRQADTQYF.

This sequence joins TRBV6-5 and TRBJ1-1; a weak D match, TRBD1 (5 bases). V lost 6 bases to trimming and J lost 5 bases, with 16 bases between them. The CDR3 runs 14 residues. Germline V gene sequence: CDR1 MNHEY, CDR2 SVGAGI. CDR3 loop: CASSLVQVGTEAFF. CDR3 in DNA: TGTGCCAGCAGCCTAGTACAGGTTGGGACTGAAGCTTTCTTT.

The J gene is TRBJ1-1, the V gene TRBV6-1, with D uncertain. This CDR3 is 17 amino acids long. Germline V gives CDR1 MNHNS, CDR2 SASEGT. V shed 2 bases and J shed 5 bases, with 21 bases lying between them. The CDR3 reads CASSEIEQAGRRTEAFF. The CDR3 region has the DNA TGTGCCAGCAGTGAAATTGAGCAGGCCGGTAGGAGGACTGAAGCTTTCTTT.

This clone has more than one count but fewer than ten. One end of the junction fails to match germline, which may point to a read error. The J gene is TRBJ2-5, the V gene TRBV6-1; no reliable D call. CDR1 and CDR2 (germline): MNHNS, SASEGT. The CDR3 sequence is 13 residues long. CDR3 DNA sequence: TGTGCCAGCAATGAAGGGCCCGTTGGGACCCAGTACTTC. Protein sequence: CASNEGPVGTQYF.

V gene TRBV11-2 combines with J gene TRBJ1-4, with D tentatively TRBD1 (6 bases). CDR1 and CDR2 (germline): SGHAT, FQNNGV. Trimming cost V 4 bases and J 8 bases, with 14 bases left between them. The CDR3 spans 14 residues. The CDR3 is CASSSDSLGEKLFF. The CDR3 nucleotides are TGTGCCAGCAGCTCGGACAGCCTTGGGGAAAAACTGTTTTTT.